The clone carrying this TCR beta chain was counted ten times or more. The antigen is undetermined. The sample originates from a study of human T cells and chemical hapten exposure. Study-wide context: Read at 6 days, the patch tests placed 0.01% DPC on the upper back. Small differences in pooled library volume mainly drove the variation in TCR yields per sample. Study conclusions and caveats: Among TCRs, those above 1 in 1000 frequency were unaffected by DPC sensitization.

TCRdb processed the RACE reads anew with MiXCR; each CDR3 protein has one entry. The sample consists of 300,000 to 450,000 distinct CDR3 sequences, more than 4.5% of them appearing once. This sample's time point: patch test 1, 2 weeks after DPC sensitization. Stated treatment: therapeutic diphenylcyclopropenone sensitization with weekly scalp DPC. The source is a woman in her 50s with alopecia areata. Some clones in this sample may be carry-over from other donors' samples. This sample comprised whole blood, obtained in connection with sensitization to the hapten diphenylcyclopropenone (DPC).

CDR3 region: CASSFFPSGVNTEAFF. CDR3 sequence (DNA): TGTGCCAGCAGCTTCTTCCCGTCGGGGGTGAACACTGAAGCTTTCTTT. This sequence joins TRBV6-2 or TRBV6-3 and TRBJ1-1, with D maybe TRBD1 (5 bases). The CDR3 has 16 residues. Germline V gene data show CDR1 as MNHEY and CDR2 as SVGEGT. V lost 6 bases to trimming and J lost 0 bases, with 17 bases between them.